This T cell receptor beta chain is drawn from a study of human T cells and chemical hapten exposure. Noted time point: pre-sensitization, week 0. Treatment in this sample: therapeutic diphenylcyclopropenone sensitization with weekly scalp DPC. TCRdb reanalysed the RACE reads using MiXCR and keeps one entry per CDR3 protein. The repertoire includes approximately 79,000 distinct CDR3 sequences, approximately 9% of them detected once, and just over 2.5% sits in the top ten. The V end was cut by 0 bases, the J end by 5 bases, with 12 bases between. There are 15 residues in the CDR3. Germline CDR1 is MNHEY and CDR2 is SVGAGI.

Sequenced material: whole blood, taken in connection with sensitization to the hapten diphenylcyclopropenone (DPC). The TCR sequence derives from a man aged 35-49 years with alopecia areata. Some clones in this sample may be carry-over from other donors' samples. The J gene is TRBJ2-3, the V gene TRBV6-5, with D tentatively TRBD1 (5 bases). For the CDR3, the DNA is TGTGCCAGCAGTTACTCGCGAAAAGGGGTAGATACGCAGTATTTT. This translates into CASSYSRKGVDTQYF.